This paragraph covers one T cell receptor (beta chain) sequence. Its cognate antigen is unknown. This sample was included in a study of CD8+CD57+ T cells in acquired aplastic anemia. Study at large: DNA per sorted CD4+ or CD8+ sample ranged about 0.19 to 30 ug, averaging about 2.9 ug. CD4+ cell libraries from healthy donors averaged around 11 million reads.

Both TCR beta VDJ combination and CDR3 sequence profiling were carried out. Genomic DNA was the template for this profiling. Using its own MiXCR run on the reads, TCRdb lists one record per CDR3 protein. The sample holds roughly 130,000 distinct CDR3 sequences, about 48% seen once. Points from the study as a whole: Patients shared around 31 CD8+ CDR3 sequences with controls. Controls did not differ significantly from patients in CD8+ Simpson's diversity.

This receptor was obtained from a human donor in good health, serving as a control. Input material: sorted CD4+, CD8+, or CD8+CD57+ T cells (not recorded which) from PBMCs.

The CDR3 is CASSLGTGTNEQYF. CDR3 bases: TGTGCCAGCAGCTTAGGGACAGGGACTAACGAGCAGTACTTC. The V call is TRBV7-7, the J call TRBJ2-7; tentatively, D is TRBD1 (8 bases). CDR1 SSHAT and CDR2 FNYEAQ come from the germline V gene (reference sequence). CDR3 length: 14 residues. V lost 1 base, J lost 5 bases, and 12 bases lay in between. The complete variable domain, with remaining parts taken from reference TRBV7-7 and TRBJ2-7, reads GAGVSQSPRYKVTKRGQDVTLRCDPISSHATLYWYQQALGQGPEFLTYFNYEAQPDKSGLPSDRFSAERPEGSISTLTIQRTEQRDSAMYRCASSLGTGTNEQYFGPGTRLTVT.